Included here is one TCR beta chain sequence, with context. Its target is unknown. Caucasian adults living in Nashville, Tennessee, provided all samples. The CD4+ fraction was divided into a CD45RA+ naive subset and a CD45RA-negative memory subset. The sample comes from a study of shared clonotypes between healthy human individuals. Study-wide context: Researchers assigned three CD4 naive, three CD4 memory, two CD8 naive and one CD8 memory plate to each donor.

Clones were sequenced by immunoSEQ multiplex PCR, and TCRdb holds only the in-frame ones, with some missing. The sample consists of fewer than 1.6 million clones, approximately 98.5% of them appearing once. The CDR3 extends over 13 amino acids. V lost 8 bases to trimming and J lost 6 bases; unmatched junction nucleotides: 7. Germline CDR1 and CDR2: LNHDA and SQIVND (reference sequence). Study-wide results and limits: Larger estimated richness was generally seen in naive subsets than in memory subsets.

This clonotype originated in a man younger than 45 in good health. The chain links TRBV19 to TRBJ2-3; 8 bases line up with TRBD2. The sequencing sample was made of naive CD4+ T cells sorted from blood. Subset meaning: CD45RA+ positively selected. Here the CDR3 DNA reads TGTGCCAGTTCACTAGCGGCCCCGGATACGCAGTATTTT. Translation: CASSLAAPDTQYF.